This TCR beta chain was captured by sequencing in a study of blood T cell repertoires in COVID-19 (TCRdb year 2020). Concerning the study at large: Samples covering the acute and convalescent phases of COVID-19 were provided by collaborators in the United States, Italy and Spain. Deeply sampled blood TCRbeta repertoires from subjects exposed to, actively infected with, or recovered from COVID-19 were included in the dataset. The material from the prospective study consisted of cDNA or gDNA derived from T cells, B-cell-depleted T cells, or PBMCs. The sample metadata nearly always contained a de-identified subject ID, COVID-19 status, age in years and sex. Where available, HLA class I and class II types were taken from metadata supplied by the sample provider and were not determined by assay-based typing. The repertoires were made available in a free public database intended to serve as a resource for research on the immune response to SARS-CoV-2. Samples came from the ongoing ImmuneRACE study (first 160 participants) plus 1,254 subjects from 6 global collaborators.

TCRbeta CDR3 regions were amplified from genomic DNA using the immunoSEQ Assay, a bias-controlled multiplex PCR. In the paper's pipeline: Within the assay, amplification of reference gene primers was used to estimate how many nucleated cells each sample contained. Sequence reads were collapsed and filtered to measure the absolute abundance of every unique TCRbeta CDR3 rearrangement. For each sample, productive Simpson clonality was calculated as the square root of Simpson's diversity index across productive rearrangements. TCRdb mirrors the immuneACCESS table, restricted to in-frame sequences. Some clones are absent from its copies; in checked studies, under half trace to an unresolved V gene, and the reason for the others is unknown. The V and J calls and clone size were taken over from that table, and D and trimming were inferred from the DNA. The sample has about 460,000 clones on record, around 85% of them singletons. 6.5% to 8.5% of the sample is taken by the ten largest.

The CDR3 numbers 14 residues from cysteine through phenylalanine. Only the CDR3 DNA stays, 42 bases, in frame from base 1. A distance of 8 bases separates the germline ends of V and J, which lose 0 bases and 2 bases respectively. The germline V gene yields SGHRS for CDR1 and YFSETQ for CDR2. The research as a whole found: The quantity of clinical and demographic metadata differed by source and by participant and was supplied without curation.

In the prospective study, participants were about 18 to 89 years old, resided in about 25 geographic areas of the United States, and were enrolled through a virtual design. Cohort assignment in the prospective study relied on participant-reported clinical history from a screening survey and a study questionnaire. For ImmuneRACE Cohort 3, a participant was defined as recovered based on two consecutive negative NP/OP PCR tests, clearance by a healthcare professional, or resolution of symptoms. Mobile phlebotomists in the prospective study collected whole blood, serum and a nasopharyngeal or oropharyngeal swab from every participant. Prospective study participants could optionally give additional blood draws and questionnaires over an approximately two-month period. Prospective study blood samples were shipped either frozen or at room temperature before DNA extraction. Notes on this clone: Its specific antigen is unknown. Base quality data are lacking; no much larger clone is found one base away. At the DNA level, this CDR3 is encoded by other sequences in the same sample as well.

The TCR comes from a woman aged 55-70 years who had recovered from COVID-19. The sequence is built from TRBV5-1 and TRBJ1-1; confidence is insufficient to name the D gene. Input material: PBMCs or T cells enriched from blood (not recorded which). The nucleotide sequence is TGCGCCAGCAGCTTGGGTGGCGGTAACACTGAAGCTTTCTTT. The translation is CASSLGGGNTEAFF.